Listed here are 5 T cell receptor beta chains from one sample, sequenced in a study of response to subunit inactivated influenza vaccine (dated by TCRdb to the late 2010s). Libraries were prepared through RT-PCR. TCRdb records Illumina HiSeq 2500 as the sequencer. TCRdb reprocessing: public reads trimmed at Q25 with fastp, clones called with MiXCR, in-frame beta chains kept. Records with the same CDR3 protein are collapsed into one entry carrying the most frequent genes and DNA. The sample table shows around 570,000 distinct CDR3 sequences, and 7.6% are seen once. Clones ranked in the top ten supply 13% of the sample. This specimen consisted of PBMCs from blood, obtained around 2 years after vaccination. The receptors come from a man between 50 and 69 years old who received an inactivated influenza vaccine. Donor details come from another sample of the same person, matched by shared clones.

This chain links TRBV7-2 with TRBJ1-4, with D unclear. Germline V gene sequence: CDR1 SGHTA, CDR2 FQGNSA. The CDR3 covers 14 residues. V was pared by 0 bases and J by 6 bases, with 8 bases between. The CDR3 sequence: CASSLAGWDEKLFF. In nucleotides, the CDR3 is TGTGCCAGCAGCTTAGCAGGATGGGATGAAAAACTGTTTTTT.

This clonotype was picked up many times. The chain has TRBV13 and TRBJ2-5; D is undetermined. The CDR3 length is 12 residues. Germline V lookup: CDR1 PRHDT, CDR2 FYEKMQ (reference sequence). Trimming stripped 3 bases from V and 4 bases from J, with 6 bases between. CDR3 in amino acids: CASSLRLETQYF. Here the CDR3 DNA reads TGTGCCAGCAGCTTGCGTCTAGAGACCCAGTACTTC.

This clonotype was picked up a small number of times. The V call is TRBV20-1, the J call TRBJ2-2, with 11 bases aligning to TRBD2. J lost 2 bases, V lost 6 bases, and 8 bases had no gene match. The germline V gene encodes CDR1 DFQATT and CDR2 SNEGSKA (reference sequence). This CDR3 has 16 residues. This chain's CDR3 is CSAFTSGRSNTGELFF. CDR3 bases: TGCAGTGCCTTCACTAGCGGGAGATCTAACACCGGGGAGCTGTTTTTT.

In this sample, this clonotype turned up a few times. The chain has TRBV12-3 or TRBV12-4 and TRBJ2-1, with 7 bases identical to TRBD2. V was pared by 7 bases and J by 1 base, with 4 bases of the junction left unmatched. The CDR3 totals 14 residues. The CDR3 DNA follows: TGTGCCAGCAATGAGGGAGGGTCCTACAATGAGCAGTTCTTC. Translated: CASNEGGSYNEQFF.

This clonotype was detected a few times. The chain has TRBV5-4 and TRBJ1-1; D gene uncertain. From germline, CDR1 is SGHNT and CDR2 YYREEE (reference sequence). The CDR3 contains 14 residues. Trimming removed 0 bases from V and 4 bases from J, with 10 bases in between. The CDR3 here is CASSLGASGTEAFF. The DNA of the CDR3 is TGTGCCAGCAGCTTGGGGGCCTCGGGCACTGAAGCTTTCTTT.